The sequence of this T cell receptor beta chain was determined in a study of memory CD4+ T cells and cytomegalovirus serostatus (dated by TCRdb to between 2018 and 2020). Turning to the overall study: The cohort included about 33 healthy adults from Belgium, of whom 9 were CMV seropositive and 24 were CMV seronegative. To replicate a published TCR-based CMV serostatus classifier, the study sequenced CD4+ memory TCRbeta repertoires from a Belgian cohort whose cytomegalovirus serostatus was known.

With regard to this clone: The clone's antigen remains unknown. No much larger clonotype is one base removed from it; base qualities were not supplied.

Single viable CD3+CD4+CD8-CD45RO+ cells were sorted as memory CD4+ T cells on a FACSAria II. CMV serostatus was determined using a Roche Elecsys assay that detects serum IgG against CMV pp150, pp28, p38 and p52. After thawing, total CD4+ T cells were enriched by positive selection with CD4 magnetic microbeads. The samples came from a different study that was designed specifically to examine the CD4+ T cell memory repertoire. Peripheral blood mononuclear cells were isolated and cryopreserved according to standard operating procedures, and serum was stored at -80 degrees C. Staining used CD3-PerCP (BW264/56), CD4-APC (RPA-T4), CD45RO-PE (UCHT1) and CD8-Pacific Orange (3B5) antibodies, with Sytox blue excluding non-viable cells. Genomic DNA was extracted from sorted cells with the Quick-DNA Microprep Kit. TCRbeta DNA was amplified with the immunoSEQ hsTCRbeta kit following the manufacturer's protocol. TCRbeta libraries were sequenced on an Illumina MiSeq instrument. As for the authors' bioinformatics: Once out-of-frame sequences had been removed, more than 2 million distinct TCRbeta sequences were left, which works out to an average of approximately 70,000 per individual. Each individual was scored by the count of roughly 160 previously reported CMV-associated TCRbeta sequences and the total productive distinct TCRbeta count. A beta-binomial model was reimplemented in Python, and scikit-learn random forests with default parameters were trained on US cohort data. Classifier performance on the Belgian cohort was reported as the median AUC with percentile confidence intervals calculated over 10,000 bootstrap iterations. TCRdb took over this immuneACCESS table, retaining in-frame rearrangements with V and J assigned. Such tables are incomplete; in checked studies, under half of the missing clones stem from an unresolved V gene, and the remainder is unexplained. V and J calls and clone size are given by that table; D and trimming were obtained from the DNA. Present in this sample are about 75,000 clones, around 80% of which were seen just once. Jointly, the top ten make up 2.5% to 3% of the sample.

The study at large found these results: Only CD4+CD45RO+ memory cells were sequenced, in contrast to the original study, in which naive and memory CD4+ and CD8+ populations were covered. On the Belgian cohort, the classifier built on the original framework reached a median bootstrapped AUC of roughly 0.96, with a 95% CI of 0.76-1.00. For predicting CMV serostatus, the median bootstrapped AUC was about 0.94 using the original framework and over 0.9 using a US-trained random forest. The results were interpreted as suggesting that the CMV-associated TCR signature is mostly present in the CD4+ memory repertoire. Among the 160 or so previously reported CMV-associated TCRbeta sequences, roughly 68 showed up in the CD4+ memory repertoires, with each one found in between one and five individuals.

Including the terminal cysteine and phenylalanine, the CDR3 comprises 15 residues. Just CDR3 DNA is preserved here, 45 bases in frame from base 1. Trimming accounts for 3 bases at V and 2 bases at J, while the number of junction bases matched to no gene is 5. CDR1 and CDR2, per the germline V gene, are SGHDT and YYEEEE. The specimen sequenced was memory CD4+ T cells from blood. The source is an adult in good health and CMV-seropositive. The sequence is built from TRBV5-6 and TRBJ1-5; TRBD1 fits 7 bases in the junction. The CDR3 loop reads CASSWAGTGNQPQHF. In nucleotide form, the sequence is TGTGCCAGCAGCTGGGCCGGGACAGGCAATCAGCCCCAGCATTTT.